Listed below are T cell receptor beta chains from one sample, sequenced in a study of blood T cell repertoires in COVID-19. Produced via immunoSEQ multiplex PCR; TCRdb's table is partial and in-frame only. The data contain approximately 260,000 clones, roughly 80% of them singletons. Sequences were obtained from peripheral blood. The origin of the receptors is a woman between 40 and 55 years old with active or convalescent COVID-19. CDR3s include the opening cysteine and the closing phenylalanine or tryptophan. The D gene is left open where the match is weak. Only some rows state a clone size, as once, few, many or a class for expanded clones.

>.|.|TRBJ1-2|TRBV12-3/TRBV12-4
CASSRLQGNGYTF
TGTGCCAGCAGTCGTTTACAGGGAAATGGCTACACCTTC
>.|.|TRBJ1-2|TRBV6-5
CASSYSGAEANGYTF
TGTGCCAGCAGTTACTCGGGGGCGGAAGCCAATGGCTACACCTTC
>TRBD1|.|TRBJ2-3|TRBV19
CASSLGQGTDTQYF
TGTGCCAGTAGTCTAGGACAGGGCACAGATACGCAGTATTTT
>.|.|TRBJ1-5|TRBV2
CASTKGAGGNQPQHF
TGTGCCAGCACCAAAGGGGCAGGGGGCAATCAGCCCCAGCATTTT
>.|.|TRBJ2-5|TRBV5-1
CASSLQGLETQYF
TGCGCCAGCAGCTTGCAGGGGTTGGAGACCCAGTACTTC
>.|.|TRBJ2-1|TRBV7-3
CASSLSGENEQFF
TGTGCCAGCAGCTTATCAGGGGAGAATGAGCAGTTCTTC
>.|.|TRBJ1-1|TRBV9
CASSPQGPTEAFF
TGTGCCAGCAGCCCGCAGGGGCCCACTGAAGCTTTCTTT
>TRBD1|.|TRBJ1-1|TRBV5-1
CASSWDRGNTEAFF
TGCGCCAGCAGCTGGGACAGGGGGAACACTGAAGCTTTCTTT
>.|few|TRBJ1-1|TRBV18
CASSPLHGNTEAFF
TGTGCCAGCTCACCACTACATGGGAACACTGAAGCTTTCTTT
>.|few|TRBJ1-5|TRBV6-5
CASSYSRGIQPQHF
TGTGCCAGCAGTTACTCGAGGGGGATTCAGCCCCAGCATTTT
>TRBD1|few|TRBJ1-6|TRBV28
CASSLGDRGNSPLHF
TGTGCCAGCAGTTTAGGGGACAGGGGGAATTCACCCCTCCACTTT
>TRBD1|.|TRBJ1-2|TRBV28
CASRTGGSYGYTF
TGTGCCAGCAGGACAGGGGGGAGCTATGGCTACACCTTC
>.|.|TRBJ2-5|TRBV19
CASPIGGRDQETQYF
TGTGCCAGCCCTATCGGGGGACGGGACCAAGAGACCCAGTACTTC
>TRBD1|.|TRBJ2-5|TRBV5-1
CASSDPGQGGETQYF
TGCGCCAGCAGCGACCCGGGACAGGGAGGGGAGACCCAGTACTTC
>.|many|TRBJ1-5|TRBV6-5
CASSPVPYNQPQHF
TGTGCCAGCTCCCCCGTCCCTTACAATCAGCCCCAGCATTTT
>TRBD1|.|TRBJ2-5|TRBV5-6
CASSLQGAAETQYF
TGTGCCAGCAGTCTTCAGGGGGCGGCAGAGACCCAGTACTTC
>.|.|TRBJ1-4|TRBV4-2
CASSQGVFGQDEKLFF
TGTGCCAGCAGCCAAGGAGTTTTCGGACAAGATGAAAAACTGTTTTTT
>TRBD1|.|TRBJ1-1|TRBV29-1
CSAFKDRGYNEAFF
TGCAGCGCCTTTAAGGACAGGGGGTATAATGAAGCTTTCTTT
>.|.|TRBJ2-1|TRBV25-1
CASSDPSSGGPSYNEQFF
TGTGCCAGCAGTGACCCTTCCAGCGGTGGGCCCTCCTACAATGAGCAGTTCTTC
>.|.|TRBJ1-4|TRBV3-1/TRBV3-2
CASSQDFRGGGNEKLFF
TGTGCCAGCAGCCAAGATTTCCGCGGCGGGGGGAATGAAAAACTGTTTTTT
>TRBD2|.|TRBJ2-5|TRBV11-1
CASSFRRGFQETQYF
TGTGCCAGCAGCTTTAGGCGGGGGTTTCAAGAGACCCAGTACTTC
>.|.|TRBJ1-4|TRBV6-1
CASSDLGGNEKLFF
TGTGCCAGCAGTGACCTGGGGGGTAATGAAAAACTGTTTTTT
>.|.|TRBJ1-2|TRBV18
CASSPGVANYGYTF
TGTGCCAGCTCACCCGGGGTCGCCAACTATGGCTACACCTTC
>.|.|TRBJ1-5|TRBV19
CASTRSNQPQHF
TGTGCCAGTACTCGTAGCAATCAGCCCCAGCATTTT
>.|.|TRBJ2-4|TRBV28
CASSQTRVGIQYF
TGTGCCAGCAGCCAAACTAGAGTCGGCATTCAGTACTTC
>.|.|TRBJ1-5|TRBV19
CASSMGGNQPQHF
TGTGCCAGTAGTATGGGAGGGAACCAGCCCCAGCATTTT
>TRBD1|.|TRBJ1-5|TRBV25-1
CASAGTGLNQPQHF
TGTGCCAGCGCCGGGACAGGCCTAAATCAGCCCCAGCATTTT
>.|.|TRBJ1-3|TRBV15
CATSRDRGNSGNTIYF
TGTGCCACCAGCAGAGATCGCGGGAACTCTGGAAACACCATATATTTT
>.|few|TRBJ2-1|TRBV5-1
CASSPDSASDEQFF
TGCGCCAGCAGCCCTGACAGCGCCTCGGATGAGCAGTTCTTC
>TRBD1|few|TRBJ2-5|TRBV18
CASSPTTGFVRETQYF
TGTGCCAGCTCACCAACGACAGGGTTCGTAAGAGAGACCCAGTACTTC
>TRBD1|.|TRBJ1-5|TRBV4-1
CASSQPDRGHLRPQHF
TGCGCCAGCAGCCAACCCGACAGGGGGCACCTTCGGCCCCAGCATTTT
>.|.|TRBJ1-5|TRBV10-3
CAISEWENQPQHF
TGTGCCATCAGTGAGTGGGAGAATCAGCCCCAGCATTTT
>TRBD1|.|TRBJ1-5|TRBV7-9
CASSLARTGVNQPQHF
TGTGCCAGCAGCTTAGCAAGGACAGGGGTCAATCAGCCCCAGCATTTT
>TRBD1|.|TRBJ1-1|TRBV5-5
CASSLTGTGTEAFF
TGTGCCAGCAGCTTGACCGGGACAGGGACTGAAGCTTTCTTT
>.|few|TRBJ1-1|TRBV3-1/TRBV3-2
CASSQSDSGPEAFF
TGTGCCAGCAGCCAATCGGACTCGGGCCCTGAAGCTTTCTTT
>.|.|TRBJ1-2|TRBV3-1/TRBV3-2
CASSPSRGYGYTF
TGTGCCAGCAGTCCAAGTCGGGGTTATGGCTACACCTTC
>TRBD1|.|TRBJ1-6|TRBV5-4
CASSLPGQGIGSPLHF
TGTGCCAGCAGCCTTCCGGGACAGGGGATAGGTTCACCCCTCCACTTT
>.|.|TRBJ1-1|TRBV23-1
CASSQSTRNTEAFF
TGCGCCAGCAGTCAATCGACAAGGAACACTGAAGCTTTCTTT
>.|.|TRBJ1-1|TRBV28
CASSLLRQLNTEAFF
TGTGCCAGCAGTTTATTGAGGCAATTGAACACTGAAGCTTTCTTT
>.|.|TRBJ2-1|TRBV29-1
CSVEDSLNNEQFF
TGCAGCGTTGAGGACAGCCTAAACAATGAGCAGTTCTTC
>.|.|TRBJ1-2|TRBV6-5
CASSYVAGANYGYTF
TGTGCCAGCAGTTACGTTGCGGGCGCCAACTATGGCTACACCTTC
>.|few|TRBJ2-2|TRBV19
CASSIGQGLGTGELFF
TGTGCCAGTAGTATAGGGCAGGGGTTGGGAACCGGGGAGCTGTTTTTT
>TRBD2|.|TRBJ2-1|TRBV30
CAWSKGWEGDEQFF
TGTGCCTGGAGTAAGGGCTGGGAGGGTGATGAGCAGTTCTTC
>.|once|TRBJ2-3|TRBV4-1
CASSQRSSTDTQYF
TGCGCCAGCAGCCAGCGGTCTAGCACAGATACGCAGTATTTT
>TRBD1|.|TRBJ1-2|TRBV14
CASSPRGQGAKYTF
TGTGCCAGCAGCCCACGGGGACAGGGGGCGAAGTACACCTTC
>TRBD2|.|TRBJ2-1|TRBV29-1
CSATSGVKVGNEQFF
TGCAGCGCCACTAGCGGGGTCAAGGTGGGCAATGAGCAGTTCTTC
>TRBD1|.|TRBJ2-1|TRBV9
CASSVNPGQGYNEQFF
TGTGCCAGCAGCGTAAACCCGGGACAGGGTTACAATGAGCAGTTCTTC
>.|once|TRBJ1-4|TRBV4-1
CASSQERQAGTNEKLFF
TGCGCCAGCAGCCAAGAAAGACAGGCAGGAACTAATGAAAAACTGTTTTTT
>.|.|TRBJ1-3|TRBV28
CASSPNPTGFAGNTIYF
TGTGCCAGCAGTCCCAACCCTACAGGGTTCGCTGGAAACACCATATATTTT
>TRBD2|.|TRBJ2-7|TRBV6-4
CASSELAGASYEQYF
TGTGCCAGCAGTGAGTTAGCGGGGGCATCCTACGAGCAGTACTTC
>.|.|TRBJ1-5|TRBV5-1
CASSSSGGNQPQHF
TGCGCCAGCAGCTCCTCGGGGGGCAATCAGCCCCAGCATTTT
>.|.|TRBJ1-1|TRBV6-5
CASKTPGELRAFF
TGTGCCAGCAAGACCCCCGGCGAATTGAGGGCTTTCTTT
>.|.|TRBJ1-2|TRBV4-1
CASSQVGARNYGYTF
TGCGCCAGCAGCCAAGTGGGGGCGCGCAACTATGGCTACACCTTC
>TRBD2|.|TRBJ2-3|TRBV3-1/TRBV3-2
CASSRRGGPTQYF
TGTGCCAGCAGCCGGCGGGGGGGCCCGACGCAGTATTTT